Listed below are T cell receptor beta chains from one sample, sequenced in a study of cytomegalovirus exposure and HLA in healthy donors. Method: immunoSEQ multiplex PCR; TCRdb's copy keeps in-frame clones and lacks some. Of 150,000 to 200,000 clones detected, more than 65% appear once; the ten largest clones hold 5% to 7%. The sample consisted of PBMCs. These TCRs come from a man in his fifties in good health and CMV-seropositive. Each CDR3 is given without its conserved first and last residue.

j_call: TRBJ1-4; v_call: TRBV28; cdr3_length: 12; cdr3_aa: ASSQGQSNEKLF
j_call: TRBJ2-3; v_call: TRBV27; cdr3_length: 18; cdr3_aa: ASSLSGWVLGSGVTDTQY
j_call: TRBJ2-6; v_call: TRBV21-1; cdr3_length: 14; cdr3_aa: ASRRTVGAGANVLT
j_call: TRBJ2-4; v_call: TRBV5-8; cdr3_length: 12; cdr3_aa: ASTGDREKNIQY
j_call: TRBJ2-4; v_call: TRBV11-2; cdr3_length: 14; cdr3_aa: ASSFTDTGAKNIQY
j_call: TRBJ2-3; v_call: TRBV9; cdr3_length: 13; cdr3_aa: ASSVGGKSTDTQY
j_call: TRBJ2-5; v_call: TRBV29-1; cdr3_length: 13; cdr3_aa: SVEGSPSGKETQY
j_call: TRBJ1-1; v_call: TRBV5-1; cdr3_length: 11; cdr3_aa: ASSLGRAGEAF
j_call: TRBJ2-5; v_call: TRBV23-1; cdr3_length: 9; cdr3_aa: ASQGVWEQY
j_call: TRBJ1-1; v_call: TRBV5-1; cdr3_length: 9; cdr3_aa: ASSLGRVAF
j_call: TRBJ2-1; v_call: TRBV7-6; cdr3_length: 11; cdr3_aa: ASSLIAYNEQF
j_call: TRBJ1-4; v_call: TRBV7-9; cdr3_length: 14; cdr3_aa: SSSSTGGTTNEKLF
j_call: TRBJ1-2; v_call: TRBV6-5; cdr3_length: 9; cdr3_aa: ASSYGGSYT
j_call: TRBJ2-5; v_call: TRBV9; cdr3_length: 14; cdr3_aa: ASSVGLAAYQETQY
j_call: TRBJ2-7; v_call: TRBV10-2; cdr3_length: 13; cdr3_aa: ASSEAQGLSYEQY
j_call: TRBJ1-1; v_call: TRBV6-6; cdr3_length: 11; cdr3_aa: ASSYAGRTEAF
j_call: TRBJ2-1; v_call: TRBV19; cdr3_length: 12; cdr3_aa: ASSIVASGGEQF
j_call: TRBJ1-1; v_call: TRBV6-5; cdr3_length: 13; cdr3_aa: ASSPSGRGLTEAF
j_call: TRBJ2-3; v_call: TRBV29-1; cdr3_length: 9; cdr3_aa: SVEPGDTQY
j_call: TRBJ2-7; v_call: TRBV7-8; cdr3_length: 12; cdr3_aa: ASSFGRGNYEQY
j_call: TRBJ2-7; v_call: TRBV2; cdr3_length: 13; cdr3_aa: ASRAARTGTYEQY
j_call: TRBJ1-1; v_call: TRBV2; cdr3_length: 12; cdr3_aa: ASTSGRGRTEAF
j_call: TRBJ1-1; v_call: TRBV7-8; cdr3_length: 11; cdr3_aa: ASSLVTATEAF
j_call: TRBJ1-5; v_call: TRBV28; cdr3_length: 13; cdr3_aa: ASSLQGQSNQPQH
j_call: TRBJ2-7; v_call: TRBV11-2; cdr3_length: 13; cdr3_aa: ASSTLTGGYDEQY
j_call: TRBJ2-3; v_call: TRBV6-1; cdr3_length: 14; cdr3_aa: ASSGQRGRSTDTQY
j_call: TRBJ2-3; v_call: TRBV27; cdr3_length: 13; cdr3_aa: ASSYSGSGTDTQY
j_call: TRBJ1-5; v_call: TRBV2; cdr3_length: 12; cdr3_aa: ASSTGLRDQPQH
j_call: TRBJ2-2; v_call: TRBV18; cdr3_length: 14; cdr3_aa: ASSPPGLFSAGELF
j_call: TRBJ1-3; v_call: TRBV6-5; cdr3_length: 13; cdr3_aa: ASSYSMAAGNTIY
j_call: TRBJ2-1; v_call: TRBV7-7; cdr3_length: 17; cdr3_aa: ASSLDRTSGPYGGNEQF
j_call: TRBJ1-6; v_call: TRBV19; cdr3_length: 12; cdr3_aa: ASAHRGSNSPLH
j_call: TRBJ2-3; v_call: TRBV27; cdr3_length: 15; cdr3_aa: ASSPRLMRGNTDTQY
j_call: TRBJ1-4; v_call: TRBV11-3; cdr3_length: 11; cdr3_aa: ASSLASNEKLF
j_call: TRBJ1-2; v_call: TRBV18; cdr3_length: 14; cdr3_aa: ASSPALTGGDYGYT
j_call: TRBJ1-4; v_call: TRBV5-6; cdr3_length: 13; cdr3_aa: ASSLVTTNNEKLF